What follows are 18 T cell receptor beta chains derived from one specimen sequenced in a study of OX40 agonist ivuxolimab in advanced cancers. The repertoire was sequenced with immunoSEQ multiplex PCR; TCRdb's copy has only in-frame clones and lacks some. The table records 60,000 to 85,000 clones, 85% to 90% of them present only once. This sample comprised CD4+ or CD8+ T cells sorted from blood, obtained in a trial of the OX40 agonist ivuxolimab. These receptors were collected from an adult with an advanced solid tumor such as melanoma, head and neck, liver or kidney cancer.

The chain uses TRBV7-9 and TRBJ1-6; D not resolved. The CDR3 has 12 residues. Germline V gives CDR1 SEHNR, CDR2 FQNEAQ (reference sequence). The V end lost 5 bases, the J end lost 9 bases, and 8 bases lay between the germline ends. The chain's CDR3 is CASSPRSSPLHF. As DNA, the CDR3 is TGTGCCAGCAGCCCCAGAAGTTCACCCCTCCACTTT.

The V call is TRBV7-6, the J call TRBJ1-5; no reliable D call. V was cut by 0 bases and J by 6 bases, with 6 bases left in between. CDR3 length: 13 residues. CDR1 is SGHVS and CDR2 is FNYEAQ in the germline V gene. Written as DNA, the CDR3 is TGTGCCAGCAGCTTAGCGGCGGGTCAGCCCCAGCATTTT. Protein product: CASSLAAGQPQHF.

As DNA, the CDR3 is TGTGCCAGCAGCCCCTCGGGAAGCACAGATACGCAGTATTTT. It encodes CASSPSGSTDTQYF. This chain uses TRBV5-5 with TRBJ2-3, with a tentative D call TRBD2 (5 bases). CDR1 is SGHKS and CDR2 is YYEKEE in the germline V gene (reference sequence). The germline V and J ends were trimmed by 4 bases and 0 bases, with 9 bases remaining between them. The CDR3 consists of 14 residues.

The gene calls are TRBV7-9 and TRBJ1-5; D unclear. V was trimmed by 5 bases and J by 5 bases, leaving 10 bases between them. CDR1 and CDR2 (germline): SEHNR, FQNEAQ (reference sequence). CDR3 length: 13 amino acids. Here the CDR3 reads CASSHRTDQPQHF. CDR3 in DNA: TGTGCCAGCAGCCACCGGACGGATCAGCCCCAGCATTTT.

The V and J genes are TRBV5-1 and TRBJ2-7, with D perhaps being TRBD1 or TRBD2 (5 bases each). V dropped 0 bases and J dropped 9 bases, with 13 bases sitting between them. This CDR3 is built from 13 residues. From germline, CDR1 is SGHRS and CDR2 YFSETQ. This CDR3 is CASSLGRDGPQYF. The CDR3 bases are TGCGCCAGCAGCTTGGGCCGGGACGGCCCGCAGTACTTC.

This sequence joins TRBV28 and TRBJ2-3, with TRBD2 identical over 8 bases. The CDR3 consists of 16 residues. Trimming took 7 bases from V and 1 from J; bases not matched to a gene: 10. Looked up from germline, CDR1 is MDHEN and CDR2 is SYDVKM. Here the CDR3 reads CASTRGGSRGTDTQYF. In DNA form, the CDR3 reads TGTGCCAGCACCCGCGGGGGGTCCCGTGGCACAGATACGCAGTATTTT.

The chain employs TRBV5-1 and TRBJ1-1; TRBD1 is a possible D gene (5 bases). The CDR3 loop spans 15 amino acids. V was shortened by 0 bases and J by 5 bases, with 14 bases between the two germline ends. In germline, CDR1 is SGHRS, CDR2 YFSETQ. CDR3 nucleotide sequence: TGCGCCAGCAGCTTGGGGCAGGGAAGAGGGACTGAAGCTTTCTTT. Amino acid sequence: CASSLGQGRGTEAFF.

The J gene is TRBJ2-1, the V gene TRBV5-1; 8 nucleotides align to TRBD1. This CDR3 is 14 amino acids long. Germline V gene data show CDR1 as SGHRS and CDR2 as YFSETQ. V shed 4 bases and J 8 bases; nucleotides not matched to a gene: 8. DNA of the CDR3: TGCGCCAGCAGCATGGGACAGGCTGGGGATGAGCAGTTCTTC. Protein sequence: CASSMGQAGDEQFF.

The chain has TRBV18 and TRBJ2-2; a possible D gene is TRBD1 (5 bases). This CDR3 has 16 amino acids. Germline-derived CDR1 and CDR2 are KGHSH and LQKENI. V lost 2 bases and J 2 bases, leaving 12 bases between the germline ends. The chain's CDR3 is CASSPFSGPNTGELFF. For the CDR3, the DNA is TGTGCCAGCTCACCATTCTCAGGGCCAAACACCGGGGAGCTGTTTTTT.

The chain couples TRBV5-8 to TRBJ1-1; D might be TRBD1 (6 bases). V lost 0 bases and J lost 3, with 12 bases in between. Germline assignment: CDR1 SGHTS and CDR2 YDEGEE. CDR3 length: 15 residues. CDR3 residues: CASSLGGARDTEAFF. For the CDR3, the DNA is TGTGCCAGCAGCTTGGGGGGGGCGAGGGACACTGAAGCTTTCTTT.

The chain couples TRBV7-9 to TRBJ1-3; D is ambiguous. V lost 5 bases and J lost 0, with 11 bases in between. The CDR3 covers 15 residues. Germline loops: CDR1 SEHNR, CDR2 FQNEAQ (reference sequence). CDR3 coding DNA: TGTGCCAGCAGCCCTGGTTGGAGCTCTGGAAACACCATATATTTT. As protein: CASSPGWSSGNTIYF. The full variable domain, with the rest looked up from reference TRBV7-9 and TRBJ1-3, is DTGVSQNPRHKITKRGQNVTFRCDPISEHNRLYWYRQTLGQGPEFLTYFQNEAQLEKSRLLSDRFSAERPKGSFSTLEIQRTEQGDSAMYLCASSPGWSSGNTIYFGEGSWLTVV.

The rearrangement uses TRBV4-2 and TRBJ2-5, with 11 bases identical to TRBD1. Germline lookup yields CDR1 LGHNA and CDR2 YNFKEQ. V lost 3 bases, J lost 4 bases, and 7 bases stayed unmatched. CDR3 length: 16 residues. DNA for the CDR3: TGTGCCAGCAGCCAGGCCTGGGACAGGGGGGCAGAGACCCAGTACTTC. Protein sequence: CASSQAWDRGAETQYF.

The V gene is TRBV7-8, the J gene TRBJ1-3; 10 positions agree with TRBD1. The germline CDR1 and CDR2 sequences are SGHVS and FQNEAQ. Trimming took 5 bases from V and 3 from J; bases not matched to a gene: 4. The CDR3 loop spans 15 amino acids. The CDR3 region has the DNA TGTGCCAGCAGCCCGACAGGGGGCCTTGGAAACACCATATATTTT. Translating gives CASSPTGGLGNTIYF. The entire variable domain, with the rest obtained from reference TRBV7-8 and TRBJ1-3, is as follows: GAGVSQSPRYKVAKRGQDVALRCDPISGHVSLFWYQQALGQGPEFLTYFQNEAQLDKSGLPSDRFFAERPEGSVSTLKIQRTQQEDSAVYLCASSPTGGLGNTIYFGEGSWLTVV.

The CDR3 DNA follows: TGTGCCACCAGCAGAGGGGGGCCCCCGGGGGAGACCCAGTACTTC. Translated: CATSRGGPPGETQYF. The chain is built from TRBV15 and TRBJ2-5; D is possibly TRBD1 (6 bases). V was pared by 1 base and J by 5 bases, with 14 bases between. CDR1 is LNHNV and CDR2 is YYDKDF in the germline V gene (reference sequence). This CDR3 region has 15 residues.

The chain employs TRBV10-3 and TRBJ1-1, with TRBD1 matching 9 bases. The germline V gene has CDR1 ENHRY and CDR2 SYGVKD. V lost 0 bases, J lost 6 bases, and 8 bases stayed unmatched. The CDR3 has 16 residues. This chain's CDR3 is CAISESRRTGVSEAFF. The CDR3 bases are TGTGCCATCAGTGAGTCACGTAGGACAGGGGTATCTGAAGCTTTCTTT.

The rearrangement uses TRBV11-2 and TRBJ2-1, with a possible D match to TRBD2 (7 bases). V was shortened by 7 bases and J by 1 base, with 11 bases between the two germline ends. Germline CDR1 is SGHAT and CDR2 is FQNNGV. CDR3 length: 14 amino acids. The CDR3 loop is CASNRGASYNEQFF. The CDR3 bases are TGTGCCAGCAACCGGGGGGCTTCCTACAATGAGCAGTTCTTC.

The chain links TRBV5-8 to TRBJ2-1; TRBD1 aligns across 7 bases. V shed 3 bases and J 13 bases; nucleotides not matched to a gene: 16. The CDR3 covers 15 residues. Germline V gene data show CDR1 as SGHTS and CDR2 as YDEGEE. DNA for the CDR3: TGTGCCAGCAGCTCCGCGGACAGGCGGCCCCATGCCCAGTTCTTC. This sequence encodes CASSSADRRPHAQFF.

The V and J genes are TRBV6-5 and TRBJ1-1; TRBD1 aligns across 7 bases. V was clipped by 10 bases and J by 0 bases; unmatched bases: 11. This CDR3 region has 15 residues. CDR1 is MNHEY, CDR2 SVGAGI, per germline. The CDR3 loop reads CAILPTGRVNTEAFF. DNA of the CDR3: TGTGCCATCCTCCCGACAGGGAGGGTGAACACTGAAGCTTTCTTT.